Given below is one TCR beta chain in context. Measured with immunoSEQ multiplex PCR; TCRdb has only the in-frame clones, and not every one. The top ten hold around 1.8% of the sample, which has under 600,000 clones, 89% seen once. These data belong to a study of Ad26.COV2.S vaccination and SARS-CoV-2 variants. Treatment of the sample: over 15 received Ad26.COV2.S at low or high dose, single or two shots; about 5 received placebo; per-sample allocation not given. Day 63 after the first vaccine or placebo injection was the time point for sampling. V lost 3 bases, J lost 0 bases, and 1 base stayed unmatched. The length of the CDR3 is 14 residues. CDR1 and CDR2 from the germline V gene are LNHDA and SQIVND (reference sequence).

The sample was peripheral blood, taken in a trial of Ad26.COV2.S vaccine versus placebo. The TCR originated in a person between 18 and 60 years old who received the Ad26.COV2.S COVID-19 vaccine or a placebo. The chain is built from TRBV19 and TRBJ2-7; 8 bases line up with TRBD2. In DNA, the CDR3 is TGTGCCAGTAGTATGAGCGGGGGCTCCTACGAGCAGTACTTC. This sequence encodes CASSMSGGSYEQYF.